Presented here are 2 T cell receptor beta chains from one specimen sequenced in a study of blood T cell repertoires in COVID-19 (dated by TCRdb to 2020 to 2022). The library was made by the immunoSEQ multiplex PCR assay. The source is immuneACCESS, and TCRdb retained only in-frame sequences with V and J called. Part of the clones is not carried over; for the studies checked, unresolved V genes explain less than half of this, and the remainder is unexplained. This sample gives 200,000 or so clones in total; approximately 91% of them show up just once. About 2% of the sample belongs to the ten largest clones. What was sequenced was peripheral blood. Source of these receptors: a man aged 65-85 years with active or convalescent COVID-19.

This clone was seen a single time. The chain is built from TRBV30 and TRBJ2-7; unclear D gene. This CDR3 comprises 13 residues. V lost 0 bases, J lost 5 bases, and 11 bases lay in between. The V gene's germline CDR1 is GTSNPN and CDR2 SVGIG (reference sequence). The CDR3 region is CAWSVRRGDEQYF. CDR3 DNA: TGTGCCTGGAGTGTACGGAGAGGAGACGAGCAGTACTTC.

In DNA, the CDR3 is TGTGCCAGCAGACCGACAGGACGACCCTACGAGCAGTACTTC. This translates into CASRPTGRPYEQYF. The rearrangement uses TRBV7-9 and TRBJ2-7, with a weak D call TRBD1 (6 bases). The germline V gene has CDR1 SEHNR and CDR2 FQNEAQ (reference sequence). This CDR3 spans 14 amino acids. V was clipped by 6 bases and J by 2 bases, with 14 bases between them.